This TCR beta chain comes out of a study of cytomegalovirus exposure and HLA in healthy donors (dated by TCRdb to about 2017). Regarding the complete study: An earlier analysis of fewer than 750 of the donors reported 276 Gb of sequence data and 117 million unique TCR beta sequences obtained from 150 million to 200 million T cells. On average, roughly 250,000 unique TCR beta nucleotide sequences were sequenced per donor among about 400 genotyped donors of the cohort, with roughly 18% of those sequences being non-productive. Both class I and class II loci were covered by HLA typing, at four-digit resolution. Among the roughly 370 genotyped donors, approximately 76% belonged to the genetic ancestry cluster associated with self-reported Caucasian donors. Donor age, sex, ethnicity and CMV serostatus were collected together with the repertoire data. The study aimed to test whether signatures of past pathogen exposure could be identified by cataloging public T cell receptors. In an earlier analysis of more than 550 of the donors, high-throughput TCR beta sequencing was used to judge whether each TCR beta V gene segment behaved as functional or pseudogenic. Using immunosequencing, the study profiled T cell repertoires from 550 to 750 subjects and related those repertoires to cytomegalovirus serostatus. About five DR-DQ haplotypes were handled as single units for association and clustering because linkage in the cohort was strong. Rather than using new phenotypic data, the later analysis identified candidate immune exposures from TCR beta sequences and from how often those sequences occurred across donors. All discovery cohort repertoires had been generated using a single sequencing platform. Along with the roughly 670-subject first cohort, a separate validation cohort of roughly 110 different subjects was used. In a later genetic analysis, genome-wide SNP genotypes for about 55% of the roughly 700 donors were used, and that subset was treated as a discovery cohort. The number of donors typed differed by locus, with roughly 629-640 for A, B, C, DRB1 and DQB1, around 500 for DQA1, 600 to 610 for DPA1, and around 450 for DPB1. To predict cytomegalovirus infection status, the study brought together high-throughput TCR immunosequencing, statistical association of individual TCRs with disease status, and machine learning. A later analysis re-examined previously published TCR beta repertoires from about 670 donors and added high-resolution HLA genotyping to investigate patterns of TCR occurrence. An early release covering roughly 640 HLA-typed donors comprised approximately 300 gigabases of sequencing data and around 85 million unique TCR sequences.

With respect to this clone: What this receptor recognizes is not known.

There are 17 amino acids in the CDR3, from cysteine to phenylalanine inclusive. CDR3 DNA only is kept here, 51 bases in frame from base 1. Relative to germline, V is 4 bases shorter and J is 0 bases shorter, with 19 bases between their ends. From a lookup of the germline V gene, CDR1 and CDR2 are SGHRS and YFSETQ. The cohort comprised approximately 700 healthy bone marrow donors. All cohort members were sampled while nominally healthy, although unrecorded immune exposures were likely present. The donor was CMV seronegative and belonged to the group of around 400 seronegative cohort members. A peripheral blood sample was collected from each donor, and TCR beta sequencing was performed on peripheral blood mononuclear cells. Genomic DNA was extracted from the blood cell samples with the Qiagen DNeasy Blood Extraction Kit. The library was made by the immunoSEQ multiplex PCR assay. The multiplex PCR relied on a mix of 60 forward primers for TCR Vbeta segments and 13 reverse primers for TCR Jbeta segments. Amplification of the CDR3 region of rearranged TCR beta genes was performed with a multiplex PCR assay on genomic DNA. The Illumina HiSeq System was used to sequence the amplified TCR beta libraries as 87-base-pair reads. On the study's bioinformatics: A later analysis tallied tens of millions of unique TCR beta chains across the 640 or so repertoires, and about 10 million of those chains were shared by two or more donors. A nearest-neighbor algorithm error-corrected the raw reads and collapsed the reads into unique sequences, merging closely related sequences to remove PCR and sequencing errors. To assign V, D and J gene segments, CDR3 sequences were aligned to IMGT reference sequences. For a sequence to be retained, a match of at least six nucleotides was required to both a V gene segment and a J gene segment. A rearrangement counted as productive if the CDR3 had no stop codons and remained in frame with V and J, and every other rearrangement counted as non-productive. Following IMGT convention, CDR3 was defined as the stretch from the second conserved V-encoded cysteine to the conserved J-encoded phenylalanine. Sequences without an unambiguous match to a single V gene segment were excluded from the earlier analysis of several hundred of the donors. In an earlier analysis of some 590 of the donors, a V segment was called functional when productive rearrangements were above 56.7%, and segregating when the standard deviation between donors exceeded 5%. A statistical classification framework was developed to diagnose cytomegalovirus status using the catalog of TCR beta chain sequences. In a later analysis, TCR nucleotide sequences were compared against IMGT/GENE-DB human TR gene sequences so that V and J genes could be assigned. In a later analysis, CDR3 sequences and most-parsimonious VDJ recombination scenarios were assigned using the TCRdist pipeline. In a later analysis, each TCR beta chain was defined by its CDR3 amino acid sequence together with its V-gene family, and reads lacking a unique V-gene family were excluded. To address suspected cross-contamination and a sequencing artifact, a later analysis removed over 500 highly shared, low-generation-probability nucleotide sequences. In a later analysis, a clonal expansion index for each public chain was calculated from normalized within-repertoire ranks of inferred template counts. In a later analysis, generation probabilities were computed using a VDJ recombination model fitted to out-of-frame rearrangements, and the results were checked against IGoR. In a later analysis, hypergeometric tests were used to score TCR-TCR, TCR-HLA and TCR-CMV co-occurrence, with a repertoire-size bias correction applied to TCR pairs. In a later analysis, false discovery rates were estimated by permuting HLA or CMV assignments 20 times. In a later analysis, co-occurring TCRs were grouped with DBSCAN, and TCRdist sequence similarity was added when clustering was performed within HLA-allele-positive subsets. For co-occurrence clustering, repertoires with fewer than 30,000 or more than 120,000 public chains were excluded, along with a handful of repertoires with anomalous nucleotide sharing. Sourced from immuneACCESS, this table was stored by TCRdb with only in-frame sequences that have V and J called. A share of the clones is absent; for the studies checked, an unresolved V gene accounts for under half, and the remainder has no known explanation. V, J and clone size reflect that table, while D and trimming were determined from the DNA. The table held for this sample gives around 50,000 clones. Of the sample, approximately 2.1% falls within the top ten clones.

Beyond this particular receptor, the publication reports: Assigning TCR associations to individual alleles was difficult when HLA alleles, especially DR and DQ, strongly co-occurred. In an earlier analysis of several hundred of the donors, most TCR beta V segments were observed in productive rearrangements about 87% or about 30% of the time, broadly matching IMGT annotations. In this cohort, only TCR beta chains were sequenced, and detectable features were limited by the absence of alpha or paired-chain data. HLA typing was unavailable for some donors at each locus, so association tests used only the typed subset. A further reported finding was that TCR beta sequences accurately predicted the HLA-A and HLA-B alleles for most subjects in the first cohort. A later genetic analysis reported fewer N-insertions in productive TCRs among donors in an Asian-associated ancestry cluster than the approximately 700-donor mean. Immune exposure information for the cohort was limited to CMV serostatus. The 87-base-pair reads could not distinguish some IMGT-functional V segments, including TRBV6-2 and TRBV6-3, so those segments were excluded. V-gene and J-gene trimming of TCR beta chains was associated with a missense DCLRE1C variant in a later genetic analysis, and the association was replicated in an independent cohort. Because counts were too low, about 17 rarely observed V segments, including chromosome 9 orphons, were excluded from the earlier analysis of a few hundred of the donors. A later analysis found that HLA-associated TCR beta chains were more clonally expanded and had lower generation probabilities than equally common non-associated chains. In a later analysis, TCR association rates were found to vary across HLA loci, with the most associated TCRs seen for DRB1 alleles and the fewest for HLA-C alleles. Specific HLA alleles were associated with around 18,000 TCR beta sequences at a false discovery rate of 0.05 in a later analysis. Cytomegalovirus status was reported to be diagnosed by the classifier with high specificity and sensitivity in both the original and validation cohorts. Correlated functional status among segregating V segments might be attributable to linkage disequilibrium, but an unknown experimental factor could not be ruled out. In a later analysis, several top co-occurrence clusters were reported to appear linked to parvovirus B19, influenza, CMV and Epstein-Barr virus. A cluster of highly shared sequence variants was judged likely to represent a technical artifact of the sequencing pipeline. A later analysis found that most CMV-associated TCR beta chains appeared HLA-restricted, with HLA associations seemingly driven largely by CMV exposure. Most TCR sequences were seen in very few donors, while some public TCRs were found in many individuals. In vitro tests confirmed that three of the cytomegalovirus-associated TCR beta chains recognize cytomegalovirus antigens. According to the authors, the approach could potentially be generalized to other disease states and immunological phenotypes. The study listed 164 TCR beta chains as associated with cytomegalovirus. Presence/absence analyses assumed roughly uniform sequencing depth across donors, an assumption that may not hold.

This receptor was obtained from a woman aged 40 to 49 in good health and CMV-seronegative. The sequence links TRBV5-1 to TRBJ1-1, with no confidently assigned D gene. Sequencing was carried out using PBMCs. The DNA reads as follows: TGCGCCAGCAGCACAGCAACGGCATCCCCCATGAACACTGAAGCTTTCTTT. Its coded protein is CASSTATASPMNTEAFF.